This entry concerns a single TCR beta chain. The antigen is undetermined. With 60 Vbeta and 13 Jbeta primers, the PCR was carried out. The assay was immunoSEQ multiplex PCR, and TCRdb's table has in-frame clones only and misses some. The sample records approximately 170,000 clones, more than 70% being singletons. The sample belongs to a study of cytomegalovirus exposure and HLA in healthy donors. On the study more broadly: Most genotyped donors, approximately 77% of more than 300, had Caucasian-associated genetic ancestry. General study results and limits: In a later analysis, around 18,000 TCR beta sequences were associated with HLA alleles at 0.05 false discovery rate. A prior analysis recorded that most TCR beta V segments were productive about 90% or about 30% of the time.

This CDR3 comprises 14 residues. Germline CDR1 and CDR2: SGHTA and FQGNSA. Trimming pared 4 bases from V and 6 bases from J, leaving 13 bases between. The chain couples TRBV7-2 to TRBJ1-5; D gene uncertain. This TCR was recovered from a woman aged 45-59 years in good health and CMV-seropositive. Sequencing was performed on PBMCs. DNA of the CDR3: TGTGCCAGCAGCTCTTTCGGGGTGGCTCAGCCCCAGCATTTT. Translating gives CASSSFGVAQPQHF.